This TCR beta chain comes out of a study of PD-L1 blockade in urothelial cancer. Only in-frame clones appear in the TCRdb table, and some are missing; sequencing was by immunoSEQ multiplex PCR. The sample includes about 90,000 clones, 85% to 95% of them seen just once. CDR1 is WNHNN, CDR2 SYGVQD, per germline (reference sequence). The ends were cut back, 0 bases at V and 3 bases at J, with 6 bases in the middle. The CDR3 sequence is 14 residues long. Here the sequenced sample was PBMCs, taken around atezolizumab (anti-PD-L1) treatment. This sequence was found in a man in his sixties with urothelial cancer. The chain joins TRBV10-1 to TRBJ2-1; no definite D call. The CDR3 loop is CASSESGSYNEQFF. The CDR3 DNA is TGCGCCAGCAGTGAGTCTGGCAGCTACAATGAGCAGTTCTTC.